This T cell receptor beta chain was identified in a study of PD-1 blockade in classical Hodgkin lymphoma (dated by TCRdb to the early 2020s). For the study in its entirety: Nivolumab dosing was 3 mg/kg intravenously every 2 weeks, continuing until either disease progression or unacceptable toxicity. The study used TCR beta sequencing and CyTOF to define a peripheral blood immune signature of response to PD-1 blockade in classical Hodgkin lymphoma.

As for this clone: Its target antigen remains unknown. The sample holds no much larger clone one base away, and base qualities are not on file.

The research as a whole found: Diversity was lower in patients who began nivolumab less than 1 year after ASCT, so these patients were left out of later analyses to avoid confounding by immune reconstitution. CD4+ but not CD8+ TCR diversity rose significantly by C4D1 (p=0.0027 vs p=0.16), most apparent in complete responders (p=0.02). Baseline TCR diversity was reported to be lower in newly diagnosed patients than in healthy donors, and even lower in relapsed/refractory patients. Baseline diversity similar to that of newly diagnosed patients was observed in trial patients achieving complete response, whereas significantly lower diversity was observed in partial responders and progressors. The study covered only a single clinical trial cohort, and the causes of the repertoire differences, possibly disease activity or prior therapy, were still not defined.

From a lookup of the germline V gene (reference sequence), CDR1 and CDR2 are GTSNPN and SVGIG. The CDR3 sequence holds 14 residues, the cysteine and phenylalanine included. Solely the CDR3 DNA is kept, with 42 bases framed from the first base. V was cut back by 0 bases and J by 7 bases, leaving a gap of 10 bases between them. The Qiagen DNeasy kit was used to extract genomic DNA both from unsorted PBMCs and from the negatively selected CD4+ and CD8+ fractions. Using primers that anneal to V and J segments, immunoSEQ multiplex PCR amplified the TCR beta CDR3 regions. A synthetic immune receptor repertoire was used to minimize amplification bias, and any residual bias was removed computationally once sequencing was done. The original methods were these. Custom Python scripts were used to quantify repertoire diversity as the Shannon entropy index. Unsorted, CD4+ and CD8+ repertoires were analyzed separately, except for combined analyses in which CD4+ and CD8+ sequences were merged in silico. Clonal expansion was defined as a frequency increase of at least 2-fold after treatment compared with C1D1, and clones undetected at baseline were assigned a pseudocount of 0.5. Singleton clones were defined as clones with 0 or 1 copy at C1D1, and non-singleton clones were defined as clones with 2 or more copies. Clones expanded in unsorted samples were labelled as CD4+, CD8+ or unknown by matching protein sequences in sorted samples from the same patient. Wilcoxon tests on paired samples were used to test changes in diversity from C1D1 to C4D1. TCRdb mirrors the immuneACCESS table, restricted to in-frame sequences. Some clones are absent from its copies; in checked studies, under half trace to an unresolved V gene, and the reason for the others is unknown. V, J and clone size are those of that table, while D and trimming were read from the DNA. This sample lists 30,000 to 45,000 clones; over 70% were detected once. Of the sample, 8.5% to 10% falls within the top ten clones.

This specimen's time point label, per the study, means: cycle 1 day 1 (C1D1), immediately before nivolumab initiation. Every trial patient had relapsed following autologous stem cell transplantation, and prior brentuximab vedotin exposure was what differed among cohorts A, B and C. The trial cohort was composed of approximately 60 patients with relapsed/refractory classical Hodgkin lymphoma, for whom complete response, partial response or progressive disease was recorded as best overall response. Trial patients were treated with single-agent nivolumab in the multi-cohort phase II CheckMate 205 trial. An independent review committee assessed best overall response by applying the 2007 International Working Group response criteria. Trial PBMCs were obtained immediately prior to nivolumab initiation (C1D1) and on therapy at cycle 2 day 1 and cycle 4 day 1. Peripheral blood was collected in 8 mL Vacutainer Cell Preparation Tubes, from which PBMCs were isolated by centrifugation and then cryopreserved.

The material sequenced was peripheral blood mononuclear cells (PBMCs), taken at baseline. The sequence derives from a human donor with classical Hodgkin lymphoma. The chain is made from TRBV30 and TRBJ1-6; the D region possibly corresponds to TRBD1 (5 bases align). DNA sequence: TGTGCCTGGAGTGTTAGGGGAGGGAATTCACCCCTCCACTTT. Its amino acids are CAWSVRGGNSPLHF.